What follows are 10 T cell receptor beta chains derived from one specimen sequenced in a study of a mutant IDH1 vaccine in newly diagnosed glioma. Assay used: immunoSEQ multiplex PCR; TCRdb lists only in-frame clones, some missing. The sample carries roughly 26,000 clones, roughly 83% recorded once. For these TCRs, the target antigens are not known. The sample's time point: week 35, safety follow-up. Every vaccine dose comprised 300 ug of mutant IDH1 20-mer peptide plus topical imiquimod. Source: PBMCs, taken from a glioma patient whose treatment included an IDH1 peptide vaccine. These receptors came from a man aged 25-45 years with glioma.

The table lists this clone with a count of one. This chain joins TRBV14 and TRBJ2-7; 11 bases map to TRBD2. The V gene's germline CDR1 is SGHDN and CDR2 FVKESK. This CDR3 is 13 amino acids long. V gave up 7 bases and J gave up 3 bases; unmatched junction bases: 2. The CDR3, as DNA: TGTGCCAGCATGGGACTAGCGGACTACGAGCAGTACTTC. Translation: CASMGLADYEQYF. The full variable domain, rest sourced from reference TRBV14 and TRBJ2-7, is EAGVTQFPSHSVIEKGQTVTLRCDPISGHDNLYWYRRVMGKEIKFLLHFVKESKQDESGMPNNRFLAERTGGTYSTLKVQPAELEDSGVYFCASMGLADYEQYFGPGTRLTVT.

The rearrangement uses TRBV13 and TRBJ1-1; 7 bases map to TRBD1. V lost 5 bases to trimming and J lost 1 base; unmatched junction nucleotides: 4. CDR3 length: 14 residues. The germline CDR1 and CDR2 sequences are PRHDT and FYEKMQ (reference sequence). This chain's CDR3 is CASSPDRRNTEAFF. The CDR3, as DNA: TGTGCCAGCAGCCCGGACAGGCGGAACACTGAAGCTTTCTTT.

The chain employs TRBV4-1 and TRBJ1-2; D not certain. Trimming removed 2 bases from V and 4 bases from J, with 5 bases in between. The CDR3 totals 12 residues. CDR1 is MGHRA and CDR2 is YSYEKL in the germline V gene. The CDR3 bases are TGCGCCAGCAGCCAATTGGGCTATGGCTACACCTTC. This codes for CASSQLGYGYTF.

This rearrangement joins TRBV5-6 to TRBJ2-7; tentatively, D is TRBD2 (6 bases). Trimming stripped 6 bases from V and 3 bases from J, with 16 bases between. Germline assignment: CDR1 SGHDT and CDR2 YYEEEE. There are 14 residues in the CDR3. The CDR3 region has the DNA TGTGCCAGCACACCGGGAGCGATTCTCTACGAGCAGTACTTC. Amino acids: CASTPGAILYEQYF. Full variable domain (remainder filled in from reference TRBV5-6 and TRBJ2-7): DAGVTQSPTHLIKTRGQQVTLRCSPKSGHDTVSWYQQALGQGPQFIFQYYEEEERQRGNFPDRFSGHQFPNYSSELNVNALLLGDSALYLCASTPGAILYEQYFGPGTRLTVT.

This chain connects TRBV5-1 to TRBJ2-1, with TRBD2 matching 7 bases. J gave up 0 bases and V 2 bases, and 11 bases lay outside the gene matches. This CDR3 has 18 amino acids. In germline, CDR1 is SGHRS, CDR2 YFSETQ. The CDR3 DNA reads as TGCGCCAGCAGCTTCGGACTAGGCCCCACCAGCTCCTACAATGAGCAGTTCTTC. Translated: CASSFGLGPTSSYNEQFF.

This chain links TRBV5-1 with TRBJ1-3; D not certain. CDR1 SGHRS and CDR2 YFSETQ come from the germline V gene. V gave up 0 bases and J gave up 2 bases, with 9 bases separating them. This CDR3 is built from 15 residues. The CDR3 DNA sequence: TGCGCCAGCAGCTTGGACCCGGGAGCTGGAAACACCATATATTTT. It encodes CASSLDPGAGNTIYF.

The chain recombines TRBV2 with TRBJ1-2, with D unclear. Germline V CDR1 and CDR2: SNHLY, FYNNEI. CDR3 length: 8 amino acids. The CDR3 loop reads CAGNGYTF. DNA for the CDR3: TGTGCGGGAAATGGCTACACCTTC.

The rearrangement links TRBV18 to TRBJ2-1; D is uncertain. Germline V gives CDR1 KGHSH, CDR2 LQKENI. The CDR3 contains 13 residues. Deletions cut 2 bases from V and 7 bases from J, with 9 bases between. The CDR3 nucleotides are TGTGCCAGCTCACCAGGGCTTAGGAATGAGCAGTTCTTC. It is translated as CASSPGLRNEQFF.

The V call is TRBV5-3, the J call TRBJ2-5; D possibly corresponds to TRBD2 (6 bases). TRBV5-3 is reported as an ORF; its role is uncertain. The CDR3 extends over 13 amino acids. Trimming removed 5 bases from V and 5 bases from J, with 13 bases in between. The CDR3 DNA reads TGTGCCAGAAGGGAGGGCCGCTTGGAGACCCAGTACTTC. Translated: CARREGRLETQYF.

A few counts support this clone. The CDR3 DNA follows: TGCGCCAGCAGTGGAGGGACAGCCACAGATACGCAGTATTTT. It specifies CASSGGTATDTQYF. The chain uses TRBV5-1 and TRBJ2-3, with D perhaps matching TRBD1 (7 bases). The CDR3 covers 14 residues. Germline lookup yields CDR1 SGHRS and CDR2 YFSETQ. Trimming took 5 bases from V and 2 from J, leaving 12 bases between them.